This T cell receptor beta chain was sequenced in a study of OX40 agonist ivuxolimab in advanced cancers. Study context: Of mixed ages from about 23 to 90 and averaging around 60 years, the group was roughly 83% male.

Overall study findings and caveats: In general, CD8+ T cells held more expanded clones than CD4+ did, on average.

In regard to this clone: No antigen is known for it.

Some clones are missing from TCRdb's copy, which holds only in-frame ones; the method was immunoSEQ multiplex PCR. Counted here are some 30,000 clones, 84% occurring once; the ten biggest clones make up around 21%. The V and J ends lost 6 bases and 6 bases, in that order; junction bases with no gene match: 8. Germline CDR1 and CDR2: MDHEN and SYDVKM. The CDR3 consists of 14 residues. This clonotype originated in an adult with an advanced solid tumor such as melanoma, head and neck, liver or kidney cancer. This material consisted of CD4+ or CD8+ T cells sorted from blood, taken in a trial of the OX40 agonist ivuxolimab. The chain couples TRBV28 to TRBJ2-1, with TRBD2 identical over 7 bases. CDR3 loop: CASSYYLAGNEQFF. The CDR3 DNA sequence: TGTGCCAGCAGCTACTATTTAGCGGGCAATGAGCAGTTCTTC.